Reported below is one T cell receptor (beta chain). Its antigen is currently unknown. The donors were adults (healthy and HIV-negative) with no recent acute infections or vaccinations. The data were taken from a study of shared clonotypes between healthy human individuals. The study's findings and limits: Relative to clonotypes present in all four donors, those not shared had lower generation probabilities.

The CDR3 covers 13 residues. CDR1 and CDR2 from the germline V gene are ENHRY and SYGVKD. V dropped 5 bases and J dropped 8; count of bases not matched to a gene: 6. Samples underwent the assay at deep level. TCRdb's table, derived via immunoSEQ multiplex PCR, lists solely in-frame clones and lacks some. The sample has more than 2,000,000 clones, approximately 90% seen once; the top ten hold more than 0.12%. This chain connects TRBV10-3 to TRBJ2-1; 7 bases line up with TRBD2. The source material was naive CD4+ T cells sorted from blood. Subset described: CD45RA+ positively selected. The sequence derives from a man younger than 30 in good health. CDR3 amino acids: CAISNGLVDEQFF. In DNA, the CDR3 is TGTGCCATCAGTAACGGACTAGTCGATGAGCAGTTCTTC.